Included here is one T cell receptor beta chain sequence, with context. These data come from a study of blood T cell repertoires in COVID-19. The CDR3 runs to 13 residues. The V gene lost 3 bases and the J gene lost 3 bases, with 8 bases spanning the gap. Germline V gives CDR1 SGDLS, CDR2 YYNGEE. Assay: immunoSEQ multiplex PCR; the TCRdb copy retains only in-frame clones and omits some. This sample has about 300,000 clones, with about 81% found just once. This clonotype originated in a human donor with COVID-19, enrolled during active disease. The donor label of this sample is uncertain. Material for sequencing was peripheral blood. V gene TRBV9 combines with J gene TRBJ2-3; no clear D gene. CDR3 region: CASSGTRTDTQYF. As DNA, the CDR3 is TGTGCCAGCAGCGGCACCAGGACAGATACGCAGTATTTT.